Listed here are 5 T cell receptor beta chains from one sample, sequenced in a study of T cells in Graves' hyperthyroidism and ophthalmopathy (dated by TCRdb to the late 2010s). The library relied on multiplex PCR. Sequencing used an Illumina HiSeq 2000. The TCR beta CDR3 regions were amplified from the RNA transcripts. The TCR CDR3 was subjected to a first round of RT-PCR using the HTBI primer set and the Qiagen OneStep RT-PCR kit. TCRdb reprocessing: public reads trimmed at Q25 with fastp, clones called with MiXCR, in-frame beta chains kept. CDR3 protein duplicates are merged, each entry listing the most common genes and DNA. Recorded for this sample are 490,000 or so distinct CDR3 sequences; just under 20% of them occurred a single time. The ten largest make up over 45% of the sample. The sequencing input was blood. Receptors were obtained from a middle-aged man with Graves' ophthalmopathy.

The chain has TRBV5-1 and TRBJ2-6; D gene unclear. Per the germline V gene, CDR1 is SGHRS and CDR2 is YFSETQ. Trimming took 3 bases from V and 2 from J, leaving 9 bases between them. The CDR3 consists of 15 residues. The CDR3 DNA sequence: TGCGCCAGCAGCTCCGGGCTCACTGGGGCCAACGTCCTGACTTTC. It translates to CASSSGLTGANVLTF.

The chain uses TRBV7-3 and TRBJ1-6; D is uncertain. V lost 0 bases, J lost 6 bases, and 9 bases lay in between. The CDR3 extends over 15 amino acids. Germline loops: CDR1 SGHTA, CDR2 FQGTGA. The CDR3 sequence is CASSLTARSNSPLHF. The DNA for the CDR3 is TGTGCCAGCAGCTTAACCGCCAGATCTAATTCACCCCTCCACTTT.

The chain carries TRBV24-1 and TRBJ2-3; D might be TRBD1 (6 bases). Trimming removed 3 bases from V and 2 bases from J, with 14 bases in between. Germline lookup yields CDR1 KGHDR and CDR2 SFDVKD. CDR3 length equals 16 residues. CDR3: CATSDGQSDFTDTQYF. CDR3 nucleotide sequence: TGTGCCACCAGTGATGGACAGAGCGACTTCACAGATACGCAGTATTTT.

This clonotype was picked up one time. This sequence joins TRBV20-1 and TRBJ2-2; 9 positions match TRBD1. The CDR3 consists of 16 residues. V shed 6 bases and J 7 bases; nucleotides not matched to a gene: 15. Germline V lookup: CDR1 DFQATT, CDR2 SNEGSKA (reference sequence). The DNA of the CDR3 is TGCAGTGCGAAAGACCCGGGACAGGGATTGGGCGGGGAGCTGTTTTTT. Amino acid sequence: CSAKDPGQGLGGELFF.

This clonotype was found many times. The DNA for the CDR3 is TGTGCCAGCCTCCCCCGGGGCAGGGTGGGACAGCCCCAGCATTTT. Amino acid sequence: CASLPRGRVGQPQHF. The chain links TRBV28 to TRBJ1-5; D possibly corresponds to TRBD1 (5 bases). CDR1 is MDHEN, CDR2 SYDVKM, per germline. The V end was cut by 8 bases, the J end by 7 bases, with 21 bases between. The CDR3 totals 15 residues. Supplemented by reference TRBV28 and TRBJ1-5, the full variable domain reads DVKVTQSSRYLVKRTGEKVFLECVQDMDHENMFWYRQDPGLGLRLIYFSYDVKMKEKGDIPEGYSVSREKKERFSLILESASTNQTSMYLCASLPRGRVGQPQHFGDGTRLSIL.